The entry below gives a single T cell receptor (beta chain) sequence along with its context. As yet, its antigen is unknown. The length of the CDR3 is 14 residues. V lost 3 bases and J 0 bases, leaving 10 bases between the germline ends. Germline CDR1 and CDR2: SGHRS and YFSETQ. Per the original methods: ImmunoSEQ sequences covered only the junction and lacked quality scores; filtering therefore differed. Here immunoSEQ multiplex PCR was the method, and the copy in TCRdb shows in-frame clones only, minus some. V, J and clone size are those of that table, while D and trimming were read from the DNA. The sample holds about 2.1 million clones, just under 95% seen once. These data come from a study of shared clonotypes between healthy human individuals. General observations from the study: Among the subsets, naive ones generally showed larger estimated richness than memory ones.

Naive CD8 cells comprised CD45RO-negative, CCR7-positively selected cells, excluding terminally differentiated effector memory CD45RA+ cells. The source material was naive CD8+ T cells from PBMCs. The genes are TRBV5-1 and TRBJ2-7; TRBD2 might be the D (6 bases). The TCR comes from a man between 18 and 29 years old in good health. Some clones in this sample may be carry-over from other donors' samples. CDR3 amino acids: CASSSGEISYEQYF. CDR3 sequence (DNA): TGCGCCAGCAGCTCGGGAGAGATCTCCTACGAGCAGTACTTC.